The 30 T cell receptor beta chains in this list originate from one sample, sequenced in a study of OX40 agonist ivuxolimab in advanced cancers. Library method: the immunoSEQ multiplex PCR assay. In its TCRdb copy, this immuneACCESS table keeps in-frame sequences only and misses some clones. Where compared with another copy, unresolved V genes explain less than half of these, and the others have no known cause. The sample has tens of thousands of clones on record, 85% of them singletons. 35% to 40% of the sample lies in the top ten. Sequencing used CD4+ or CD8+ T cells sorted from blood, obtained in a trial of the OX40 agonist ivuxolimab. The receptors here all came from an adult with an advanced solid tumor such as melanoma, head and neck, liver or kidney cancer.

The rearrangement joins TRBV5-4 to TRBJ2-1; perhaps TRBD2 as D (6 bases). With 4 bases removed from V and 5 bases from J, the gap between germline ends came to 19 bases. CDR1 and CDR2 from the germline V gene are SGHNT and YYREEE (reference sequence). This CDR3 region has 16 residues. The CDR3 DNA reads TGTGCCAGCAGCCCGCGTTTTAGCGGAGCAGACAATGAGCAGTTCTTC. This sequence encodes CASSPRFSGADNEQFF.

J is TRBJ2-1 and V is TRBV10-1, with 9 bases matching TRBD2. The CDR3 runs to 16 residues. V was clipped by 4 bases and J by 8 bases; unmatched bases: 12. Germline lookup yields CDR1 WNHNN and CDR2 SYGVQD (reference sequence). For the CDR3, the DNA is TGCGCCAGCAGTGCCCTCCGGCGGGGGGGCCATCATGAGCAGTTCTTC. Amino acid sequence: CASSALRRGGHHEQFF.

V usage is TRBV7-8 and J usage is TRBJ2-1, with 11 bases aligning to TRBD1. The germline V gene has CDR1 SGHVS and CDR2 FQNEAQ. The CDR3 is made up of 15 amino acids. With V trimmed by 5 bases and J by 5 bases, 5 bases remained unmatched. CDR3 protein: CASSPGTGGNNEQFF. DNA of the CDR3: TGTGCCAGCAGCCCAGGGACAGGGGGTAACAATGAGCAGTTCTTC.

This clone appeared a single time. This chain connects TRBV9 to TRBJ2-5; no clear D gene. V lost 0 bases and J lost 1, with 4 bases in between. The length of the CDR3 is 13 residues. Germline V gene data show CDR1 as SGDLS and CDR2 as YYNGEE. The CDR3 loop is CASSVGIQETQYF. DNA of the CDR3: TGTGCCAGCAGCGTAGGGATCCAAGAGACCCAGTACTTC.

The V and J genes are TRBV2 and TRBJ2-2; the match to TRBD1 covers 9 bases. CDR1 and CDR2 from the germline V gene are SNHLY and FYNNEI. The CDR3 contains 13 residues. V lost 6 bases to trimming and J lost 6 bases; unmatched junction nucleotides: 2. DNA of the CDR3: TGTGCCAGCAGCCGACAGGGGGCCGGGGAGCTGTTTTTT. As protein: CASSRQGAGELFF.

The rearrangement links TRBV19 to TRBJ2-7; weak D call: TRBD2 (6 bases). From germline, CDR1 is LNHDA and CDR2 SQIVND (reference sequence). Trimming stripped 3 bases from V and 1 base from J, with 10 bases between. The CDR3 length is 14 residues. DNA of the CDR3: TGTGCCAGTAGTATTTCGGGACTTTCCTACGAGCAGTACTTC. This gives the protein CASSISGLSYEQYF.

The chain has TRBV19 and TRBJ1-5; 8 positions agree with TRBD1. This CDR3 has 15 residues. Germline V gives CDR1 LNHDA, CDR2 SQIVND (reference sequence). The trim removed 1 base at V and 6 bases at J, leaving 5 bases unmatched. The CDR3 region is CASSIAAGGLQPQHF. The CDR3 DNA reads TGTGCCAGTAGTATAGCGGCAGGGGGCCTTCAGCCCCAGCATTTT.

The chain links TRBV6-1 to TRBJ1-5, with D possibly TRBD1 on 5 matching bases. The CDR3 consists of 14 residues. Germline CDR1 reads MNHNS; CDR2 reads SASEGT. CDR3 residues: CAWRLGDSNQPQHF. CDR3 DNA sequence: TGTGCTTGGCGGCTAGGGGATAGCAATCAGCCCCAGCATTTT.

The rearrangement joins TRBV30 to TRBJ2-7; 8 positions agree with TRBD1. Trimming cost V 5 bases and J 0 bases; bases outside gene matches: 9. This CDR3 region has 15 residues. Germline V gene lookup returns CDR1 GTSNPN and CDR2 SVGIG (reference sequence). The CDR3 coding sequence is TGTGCCTGGGAATCGGGACAGGATGTCTCCTACGAGCAGTACTTC. This codes for CAWESGQDVSYEQYF.

The chain uses TRBV18 and TRBJ2-3; D is possibly TRBD1 or TRBD2 (5 bases each). This CDR3 spans 16 amino acids. Germline V gene lookup returns CDR1 KGHSH and CDR2 LQKENI. Trimming pared 4 bases from V and 2 bases from J, leaving 16 bases between. CDR3 loop: CASSLRGSGTTDTQYF. CDR3 DNA sequence: TGTGCCAGCTCACTGAGGGGAAGTGGGACCACAGATACGCAGTATTTT. Based on the CDR3 plus reference TRBV18 and TRBJ2-3, the full variable domain is NAGVMQNPRHLVRRRGQEARLRCSPMKGHSHVYWYRQLPEEGLKFMVYLQKENIIDESGMPKERFSAEFPKEGPSILRIQQVVRGDSAAYFCASSLRGSGTTDTQYFGPGTRLTVL.

V gene TRBV5-8 combines with J gene TRBJ2-5, with 7 bases matching TRBD2. With 4 bases clipped from V and 4 bases from J, the junction kept 7 bases outside the gene matches. Per the germline V gene, CDR1 is SGHTS and CDR2 is YDEGEE. The CDR3 sequence is 14 residues long. The CDR3 DNA reads TGTGCCAGCAGCCCCGGGGGGAGAGGAGAGACCCAGTACTTC. It encodes CASSPGGRGETQYF.

This chain joins TRBV4-1 and TRBJ1-6, with D uncertain. The germline gives CDR1 MGHRA, CDR2 YSYEKL. CDR3 length equals 15 residues. Trimming cost V 3 bases and J 0 bases, with 6 bases left between them. Written as DNA, the CDR3 is TGCGCCAGCAGCCACGTAAGCTCCTATAATTCACCCCTCCACTTT. Its protein is CASSHVSSYNSPLHF.

The genes are TRBV6-5 and TRBJ2-2; tentatively, D is TRBD2 (6 bases). V was cut by 5 bases and J by 1 base, with 11 bases left in between. The CDR3 is made up of 15 amino acids. Per germline, CDR1 MNHEY and CDR2 SVGAGI. DNA for the CDR3: TGTGCCAGCAGTCCACGGGGGAAGAACACCGGGGAGCTGTTTTTT. The encoded protein is CASSPRGKNTGELFF.

This chain links TRBV28 with TRBJ2-1; 9 nucleotides agree with TRBD1. Germline CDR1 reads MDHEN; CDR2 reads SYDVKM. Trimming removed 6 bases from V and 3 bases from J; junction bases left unmatched: 6. This CDR3 comprises 15 residues. CDR3 protein: CASSVQGADYNEQFF. CDR3 DNA sequence: TGTGCCAGCAGCGTACAGGGGGCGGACTACAATGAGCAGTTCTTC. Combining the CDR3 with reference TRBV28 and TRBJ2-1 gives the whole variable domain DVKVTQSSRYLVKRTGEKVFLECVQDMDHENMFWYRQDPGLGLRLIYFSYDVKMKEKGDIPEGYSVSREKKERFSLILESASTNQTSMYLCASSVQGADYNEQFFGPGTRLTVL.

CDR3 protein: CASSLGQGAHYEQYF. As DNA, the CDR3 is TGTGCCAGCAGCTTGGGACAGGGGGCCCACTACGAGCAGTACTTC. V gene TRBV5-6 combines with J gene TRBJ2-7; 10 bases line up with TRBD1. Germline CDR1 is SGHDT and CDR2 is YYEEEE. The CDR3 covers 15 residues. The J segment lost 3 bases and the V segment lost 0 bases, leaving 3 bases of the junction unmatched. Full variable domain (missing parts from reference TRBV5-6 and TRBJ2-7): DAGVTQSPTHLIKTRGQQVTLRCSPKSGHDTVSWYQQALGQGPQFIFQYYEEEERQRGNFPDRFSGHQFPNYSSELNVNALLLGDSALYLCASSLGQGAHYEQYFGPGTRLTVT.

The rearrangement links TRBV5-1 to TRBJ1-1; tentative D call: TRBD1 (6 bases). The V gene's germline CDR1 is SGHRS and CDR2 YFSETQ. This CDR3 contains 16 residues. V was pared by 4 bases and J by 0 bases, with 16 bases between. The chain's CDR3 is CASSITSGVLNTEAFF. In nucleotides, the CDR3 is TGCGCCAGCAGCATAACCTCAGGGGTACTGAACACTGAAGCTTTCTTT.

The V and J genes are TRBV30 and TRBJ2-7, with 7 positions matching TRBD1. The CDR3 has 12 amino acids. J gave up 5 bases and V 4 bases, and 5 bases lay outside the gene matches. Germline V lookup: CDR1 GTSNPN, CDR2 SVGIG (reference sequence). The chain's CDR3 is CAWKGARDEQYF. The CDR3 DNA reads TGTGCCTGGAAGGGGGCGCGAGACGAGCAGTACTTC.

The rearrangement links TRBV5-8 to TRBJ2-5; D perhaps matches TRBD2 (6 bases). Germline V gives CDR1 SGHTS, CDR2 YDEGEE. The length of the CDR3 is 15 residues. V was cut by 4 bases and J by 4 bases, with 17 bases left in between. The CDR3, as DNA: TGTGCCAGCAGCCCCGGAGGGCAGGAGGGAGAGACCCAGTACTTC. Its protein is CASSPGGQEGETQYF.

The chain employs TRBV5-8 and TRBJ1-5; D uncertain. Between the trimmed V and J ends, which lost 5 bases and 5 bases, there was a span of 5 bases. CDR3 length: 11 residues. The V gene's germline CDR1 is SGHTS and CDR2 YDEGEE. The CDR3 DNA reads as TGTGCCAGCAGTTTTGATCAGCCCCAGCATTTT. As protein: CASSFDQPQHF. The variable domain in full, with the rest retrieved from reference TRBV5-8 and TRBJ1-5, is EAGVTQSPTHLIKTRGQQATLRCSPISGHTSVYWYQQALGLGLQFLLWYDEGEERNRGNFPPRFSGRQFPNYSSELNVNALELEDSALYLCASSFDQPQHFGDGTRLSIL.

The chain combines TRBV19 with TRBJ2-2, with D perhaps being TRBD1 or TRBD2 (5 bases each). Germline CDR1 LNHDA, CDR2 SQIVND (reference sequence). V was trimmed by 7 bases and J by 2 bases, leaving 17 bases between them. The CDR3 extends over 16 amino acids. The CDR3 coding sequence is TGTGCCAGTAACCCCTCCGGGACCTACAACACCGGGGAGCTGTTTTTT. Amino acids: CASNPSGTYNTGELFF.

This chain uses TRBV11-2 with TRBJ1-1, with TRBD1 matching over 10 bases. The germline gives CDR1 SGHAT, CDR2 FQNNGV. The CDR3 is 16 amino acids. The V gene end was trimmed by 2 bases and the J gene end by 4 bases; junction bases not matched to a gene: 7. The CDR3, as DNA: TGTGCCAGCAGCTTAAGGACAGGGGGAGTGGGCACTGAAGCTTTCTTT. Translation: CASSLRTGGVGTEAFF.

This clone was detected only once. The rearrangement joins TRBV5-4 to TRBJ2-3; tentative D call: TRBD1 (6 bases). V gave up 4 bases and J gave up 3 bases, with 18 bases separating them. Germline CDR1 and CDR2: SGHNT and YYREEE (reference sequence). This CDR3 region has 16 residues. The chain's CDR3 is CASSLPRGGWTDTQYF. The CDR3 DNA sequence: TGTGCCAGCAGCCTGCCTCGAGGGGGTTGGACAGATACGCAGTATTTT.

This chain uses TRBV15 with TRBJ2-2; D may match TRBD1 or TRBD2 (7 bases each). CDR1 is LNHNV, CDR2 YYDKDF, per germline (reference sequence). This CDR3 is built from 17 residues. The V end lost 0 bases, the J end lost 3 bases, and 14 bases lay between the germline ends. The CDR3 nucleotides are TGTGCCACCAGCAGAGAGACAGGGAGGGCTCACACCGGGGAGCTGTTTTTT. This codes for CATSRETGRAHTGELFF.

This clone has more than one count but fewer than ten. V is TRBV6-6 and J is TRBJ1-5, with a weak D call TRBD1 (5 bases). V was trimmed by 0 bases and J by 7 bases, leaving 10 bases between them. The CDR3 sequence is 14 residues long. Per the germline V gene, CDR1 is MNHNY and CDR2 is SVGAGI (reference sequence). The CDR3 nucleotides read TGTGCCAGCAGTTACTCGACGGCAGGGCAGCCCCAGCATTTT. Encoded protein: CASSYSTAGQPQHF.

The CDR3 DNA sequence: TGTGCCATCGCGACTAGTGGGATTACCGGGGAGCTGTTTTTT. Encoded protein: CAIATSGITGELFF. The chain employs TRBV6-6 and TRBJ2-2; tentatively, D is TRBD2 (6 bases). Deletions cut 10 bases from V and 5 bases from J, with 17 bases between. The CDR3 runs 14 residues. From germline, CDR1 is MNHNY and CDR2 SVGAGI (reference sequence).

This chain uses TRBV12-5 with TRBJ2-3, with D uncertain. V lost 2 bases and J 6 bases, leaving 3 bases between the germline ends. In germline, CDR1 is LGHNT, CDR2 FRNRAP. CDR3 length: 11 amino acids. In DNA, the CDR3 is TGTGCTAGTGGTTTGAGGGATACGCAGTATTTT. As protein: CASGLRDTQYF.

This clone was counted between two and nine times. The V and J genes are TRBV30 and TRBJ2-7; D assignment may be TRBD1 or TRBD2 (5 bases each). Germline values: CDR1 GTSNPN, CDR2 SVGIG (reference sequence). Trimming removed 7 bases at V and 3 bases at J, with 16 bases between. The CDR3 runs 13 residues. The DNA of the CDR3 is TGTGCCTTGGATGGGGGACGAGGCTACGAGCAGTACTTC. Amino acid sequence: CALDGGRGYEQYF. Using reference TRBV30 and TRBJ2-7 for the parts outside the CDR3, the full variable domain is SQTIHQWPATLVQPVGSPLSLECTVEGTSNPNLYWYRQAAGRGLQLLFYSVGIGQISSEVPQNLSASRPQDRQFILSSKKLLLSDSGFYLCALDGGRGYEQYFGPGTRLTVT.

This clone was detected only once. The V and J genes are TRBV5-6 and TRBJ1-5; D is perhaps TRBD1 (6 bases). Germline V gene lookup returns CDR1 SGHDT and CDR2 YYEEEE. V lost 2 bases, J lost 7 bases, and 13 bases lay in between. The CDR3 runs to 14 residues. The CDR3 region is CASSLWGGEQPQHF. CDR3 in DNA: TGTGCCAGCAGCTTATGGGGGGGCGAGCAGCCCCAGCATTTT.

This sequence joins TRBV12-5 and TRBJ1-5, with 8 bases that match TRBD1. CDR1 LGHNT and CDR2 FRNRAP come from the germline V gene. Losses at the gene ends were 6 bases for V and 2 bases for J; bases not matched to a gene: 9. This CDR3 has 16 residues. CDR3 loop: CASGGRTGSGNQPQHF. As DNA, the CDR3 is TGTGCTAGTGGCGGACGGACAGGGTCTGGCAATCAGCCCCAGCATTTT.

The chain has TRBV2 and TRBJ1-2, with TRBD1 identical over 9 bases. Germline values: CDR1 SNHLY, CDR2 FYNNEI. The junction had 3 bases not matched to a gene; V was cut back by 6 bases and J by 7 bases. The CDR3 is 12 amino acids. The CDR3 spells CASRVDRGGYTF. CDR3 DNA: TGTGCCAGCAGAGTGGACAGGGGTGGCTACACCTTC.